This TCR beta chain was sequenced in a study of T-cell memory formation after mild COVID-19. About the study: Across donors, TCR clusters were largely donor specific.

Libraries for TCRalpha and TCRbeta carried sample barcodes and unique molecular identifiers via 5'RACE. One entry per CDR3 protein results from TCRdb running MiXCR on the 5' RACE reads. The data contain approximately 190,000 distinct CDR3 sequences, about 17% of them singletons. Germline V gene sequence: CDR1 MGHDK, CDR2 SYGVNS. This CDR3 spans 11 amino acids. The V end lost 8 bases, the J end lost 9 bases, and 14 bases lay between the germline ends. The source of this sequence is an adult woman who had mild COVID-19 (a few samples of this study predate the infection). Cell type and time point are not known. Sequences were obtained from PBMCs or a T cell subset sorted from them (not recorded which). The chain joins TRBV25-1 to TRBJ2-7; a possible D gene is TRBD2 (5 bases). The CDR3 DNA is TGTGCCAGCGGCTTTGAGGGTATGCAGTACTTC. Protein sequence: CASGFEGMQYF.